This T cell receptor (beta chain) was captured by sequencing in a study of molecular identifiers for immune sequencing clone quantification (dated by TCRdb to the late 2010s). Background for the entire study: For a replicate experiment, RNA from roughly 20,000 or 100,000 naive CD8 T cells was divided into five aliquots, and four of the five aliquots were sequenced. This methods study used CD8 T cells to benchmark TCR RNA copy counting and molecular-identifier clustering-based TCR repertoire sequencing (MIDCIRS).

Here is what the overall study found, with its caveats: Highly expanded clone sizes could be underestimated because identical TCR molecules may share a barcode. When barcode sub-clustering was not used, chimeric consensus sequences inflated TCR diversity, with chimeras reaching as high as 47%. Even against a background of about a million naive CD8 T cells, spiked-in Jurkat TCR RNA amounting to a single cell's worth was reported to be detectable. Clones above 20 RNA copies held over 99% of molecules in CMV-specific effector cells but under 1% in naive cells. Modeling indicated approximately 3.2 TCR RNA copies recovered per cell, compared with approximately 10 by digital PCR, which implies a capture efficiency of 25% to 35%. Naive libraries contained spiked-in Jurkat TCR RNA (more than nine copies' worth), which is not part of the donor repertoire.

The library was built by means of PCR. Instrument used: Illumina HiSeq 4000. Bulk TCR libraries were generated as previously described, with the TCR primers listed in Table S5 used. Purification of total RNA was performed with the Qiagen AllPrep DNA/RNA kit. Before any analysis, reads coming from multiple sequencing runs of the same library were combined into one pool. Concerning the study's data processing: Only reads with exact TCR constant sequence were kept, trimmed to 150 nt, and grouped by their 12-nt molecular barcodes. Within each barcode group, reads were sub-clustered at a 15% Levenshtein threshold, and quality-weighted consensus sequences were built per RNA molecule. Non-functional sequences were excluded, and lower-count sequences lying one edit away from another sequence were also excluded. Based on a fit of two negative binomial distributions, barcode sub-clusters having less than 20% of the maximum read count were discarded. The public sequencing data were trimmed at Q25 with fastp and processed into clonotypes with MiXCR by TCRdb, which kept only in-frame beta chains. All rows with the same CDR3 protein become a single entry with the most common DNA and genes. TCRdb, not the original authors, processed these V and J calls. The table for this sample lists about 640,000 distinct CDR3 sequences; 15% to 20% of them were counted only once. Roughly 0.9% of the sample goes to the ten largest clones.

Libraries of naive CD8 T cells were built from anywhere between roughly 17,000 and 1,100,000 sorted cells, with 10%, 30% or 50% of the purified RNA used. Naive CD8 T cells, defined as CD8+CD4-CCR7+CD45RA+, were FACS-sorted into RLT Plus buffer on a BD FACSAria II. To test detection sensitivity, Jurkat RNA equal to about nine TCR copies was added to samples of roughly 18,000-1,100,000 naive CD8 T cells. Enrichment of CD8 T cells was done with RosetteSep CD8+ T Cell Enrichment Cocktail plus Ficoll-Paque, and ACK red cell lysis came afterward. A remark on this clonotype: Its target antigen remains unknown. This may stem from a read error, because a much larger clone lies one nucleotide away.

Reading the germline V gene gives CDR1 KGHDR and CDR2 SFDVKD. The CDR3 measures 14 amino acids from cysteine to phenylalanine. The sequence is cut down to CDR3 DNA, 42 bases in frame from base 1. The sample was naive CD8+ T cells from blood, with Jurkat cell RNA spiked in. In the paper's terms, the cell subset or site label means: FACS-sorted CD8+CD4-CCR7+CD45RA+ naive T cells. The sequence derives from a human donor in good health. Some libraries in this study had Jurkat cell RNA spiked in. The V and J genes are TRBV24-1 and TRBJ2-3; there is no confident call for the D gene. The J call is uncertain, as TRBJ1-5 better fits the DNA end. The nucleotide sequence reads as follows: TGTGCCACCAGTGACGCTTTTGTCACAGATACGCAGCATTTT. The translation is CATSDAFVTDTQHF.